This T cell receptor (beta chain) was recorded in a study of blood T cell repertoires in COVID-19. The protocol was immunoSEQ multiplex PCR, while the TCRdb copy is restricted to in-frame clones and leaves out a portion. Of under 8,000 clones detected, roughly 87% appear once; the ten largest clones hold about 10%. The germline V gene encodes CDR1 MNHEY and CDR2 SMNVEV (reference sequence). The CDR3 is made up of 17 amino acids. The trim removed 2 bases at V and 11 bases at J, leaving 19 bases unmatched. This TCR came from an older man with active COVID-19. Sequencing was done on a sample of peripheral blood. V is TRBV27 and J is TRBJ1-2, with 8 bases matching TRBD1. The chain's CDR3 is CASSLVAPGGGPYSYTF. As DNA, the CDR3 is TGTGCCAGCAGTTTAGTAGCCCCAGGGGGCGGCCCTTACAGTTACACCTTC.